The clone carrying this T cell receptor (beta chain) was seen only a few times. The antigen is undetermined. The data were taken from a study of CD8 T cells in ankylosing spondylitis. From the 5' RACE reads, TCRdb called clonotypes with MiXCR, one entry per CDR3 protein. The sample carries 750,000 to 850,000 distinct CDR3 sequences, approximately 10% recorded once. Overall study findings and caveats: Characteristic of ankylosing spondylitis blood, it appeared, was a TCR beta motif comprising roughly eight highly homologous variants.

The germline CDR1 and CDR2 sequences are SGHDT and YYEEEE. V was trimmed by 7 bases and J by 4 bases, leaving 20 bases between them. The CDR3 totals 16 residues. The V call is TRBV5-6, the J call TRBJ2-2; D may be TRBD2 (6 bases). The specimen sequenced was blood, either unsorted or a sorted T cell fraction (not recorded which). This clonotype was sampled from a male donor with ankylosing spondylitis. In DNA form, the CDR3 reads TGTGCCAGCCGGCCCCTAACTAGGACTACCACCGGGGAGCTGTTTTTT. Amino acid sequence: CASRPLTRTTTGELFF.